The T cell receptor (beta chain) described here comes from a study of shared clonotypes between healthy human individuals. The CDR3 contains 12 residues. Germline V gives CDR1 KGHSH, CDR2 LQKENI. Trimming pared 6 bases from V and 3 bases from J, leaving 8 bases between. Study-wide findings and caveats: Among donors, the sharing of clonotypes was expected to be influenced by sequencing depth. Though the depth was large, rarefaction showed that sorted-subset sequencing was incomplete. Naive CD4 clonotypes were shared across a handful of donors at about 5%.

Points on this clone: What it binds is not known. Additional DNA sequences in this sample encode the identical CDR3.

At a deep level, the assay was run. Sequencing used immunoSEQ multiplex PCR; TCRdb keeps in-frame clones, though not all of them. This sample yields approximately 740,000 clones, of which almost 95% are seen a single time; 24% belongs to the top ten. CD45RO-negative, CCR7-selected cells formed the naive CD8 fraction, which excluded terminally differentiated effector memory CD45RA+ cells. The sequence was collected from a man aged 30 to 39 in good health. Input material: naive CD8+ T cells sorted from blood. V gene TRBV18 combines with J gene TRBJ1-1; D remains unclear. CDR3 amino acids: CASSPGDTEAFF. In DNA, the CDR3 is TGTGCCAGCTCTCCCGGGGACACTGAAGCTTTCTTT.